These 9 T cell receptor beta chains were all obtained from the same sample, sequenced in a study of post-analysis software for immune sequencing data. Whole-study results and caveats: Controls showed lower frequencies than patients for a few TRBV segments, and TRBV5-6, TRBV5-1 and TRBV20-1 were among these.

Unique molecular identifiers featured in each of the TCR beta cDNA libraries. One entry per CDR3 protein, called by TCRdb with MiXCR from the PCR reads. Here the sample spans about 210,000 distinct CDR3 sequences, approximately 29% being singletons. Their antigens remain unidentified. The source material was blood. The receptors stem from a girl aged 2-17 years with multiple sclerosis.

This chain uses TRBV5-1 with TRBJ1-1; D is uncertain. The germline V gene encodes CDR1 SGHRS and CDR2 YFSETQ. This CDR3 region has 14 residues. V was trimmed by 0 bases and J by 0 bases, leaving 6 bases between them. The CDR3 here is CASSLDSLNTEAFF. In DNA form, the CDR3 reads TGCGCCAGCAGCTTGGATTCCTTGAACACTGAAGCTTTCTTT.

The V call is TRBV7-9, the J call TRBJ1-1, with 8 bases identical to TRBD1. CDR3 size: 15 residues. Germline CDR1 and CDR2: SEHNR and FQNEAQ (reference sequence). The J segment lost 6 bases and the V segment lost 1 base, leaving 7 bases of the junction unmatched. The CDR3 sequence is CASSLGVTGDPEAFF. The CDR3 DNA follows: TGTGCCAGCAGCTTAGGTGTGACAGGGGATCCTGAAGCTTTCTTT.

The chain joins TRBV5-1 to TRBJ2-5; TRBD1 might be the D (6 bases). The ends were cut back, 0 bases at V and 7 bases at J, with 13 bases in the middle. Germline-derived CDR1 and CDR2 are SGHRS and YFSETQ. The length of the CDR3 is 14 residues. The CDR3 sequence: CASSLANRDGTQYF. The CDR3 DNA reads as TGCGCCAGCAGCTTGGCCAACAGGGACGGGACCCAGTACTTC.

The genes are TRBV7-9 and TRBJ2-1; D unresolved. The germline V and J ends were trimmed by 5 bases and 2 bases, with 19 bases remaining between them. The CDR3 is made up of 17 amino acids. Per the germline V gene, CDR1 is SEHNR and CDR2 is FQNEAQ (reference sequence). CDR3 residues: CASSPPRFREAYNEQFF. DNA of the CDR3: TGTGCCAGCAGCCCTCCCCGGTTTAGAGAGGCCTACAATGAGCAGTTCTTC.

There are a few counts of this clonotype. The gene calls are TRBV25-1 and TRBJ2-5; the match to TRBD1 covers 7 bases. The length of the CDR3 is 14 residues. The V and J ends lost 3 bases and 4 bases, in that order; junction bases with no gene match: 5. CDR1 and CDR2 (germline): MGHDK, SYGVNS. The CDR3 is CASSEATGRETQYF. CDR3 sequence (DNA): TGTGCCAGCAGTGAGGCGACAGGGCGAGAGACCCAGTACTTC. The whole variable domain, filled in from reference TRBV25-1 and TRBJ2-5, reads EADIYQTPRYLVIGTGKKITLECSQTMGHDKMYWYQQDPGMELHLIHYSYGVNSTEKGDLSSESTVSRIRTEHFPLTLESARPSHTSQYLCASSEATGRETQYFGPGTRLLVL.

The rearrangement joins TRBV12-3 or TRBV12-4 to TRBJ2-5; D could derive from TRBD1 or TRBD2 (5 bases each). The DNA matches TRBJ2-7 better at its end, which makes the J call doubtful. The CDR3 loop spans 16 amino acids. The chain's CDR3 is CASSSLEGSSSYEQYF. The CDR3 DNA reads TGTGCCAGCAGTTCATTAGAGGGGTCGAGCTCCTACGAGCAGTACTTC.

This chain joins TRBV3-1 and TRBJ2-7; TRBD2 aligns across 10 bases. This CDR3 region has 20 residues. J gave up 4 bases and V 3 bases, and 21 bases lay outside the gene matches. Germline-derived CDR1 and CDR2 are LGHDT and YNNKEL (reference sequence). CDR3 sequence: CASSQGHWTSGPVKQYEQYF. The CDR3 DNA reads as TGTGCCAGCAGCCAGGGACATTGGACTAGCGGCCCCGTAAAACAATACGAGCAGTACTTC.

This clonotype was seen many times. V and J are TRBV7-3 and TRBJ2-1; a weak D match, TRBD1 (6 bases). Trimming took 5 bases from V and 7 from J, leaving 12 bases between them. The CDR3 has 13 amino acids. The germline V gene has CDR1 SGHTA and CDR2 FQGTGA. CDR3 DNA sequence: TGTGCCAGCAGCCGTAGGGGGATGAATGAGCAGTTCTTC. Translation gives CASSRRGMNEQFF. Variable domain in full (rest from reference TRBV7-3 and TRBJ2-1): GAGVSQTPSNKVTEKGKYVELRCDPISGHTALYWYRQSLGQGPEFLIYFQGTGAADDSGLPNDRFFAVRPEGSVSTLKIQRTERGDSAVYLCASSRRGMNEQFFGPGTRLTVL.

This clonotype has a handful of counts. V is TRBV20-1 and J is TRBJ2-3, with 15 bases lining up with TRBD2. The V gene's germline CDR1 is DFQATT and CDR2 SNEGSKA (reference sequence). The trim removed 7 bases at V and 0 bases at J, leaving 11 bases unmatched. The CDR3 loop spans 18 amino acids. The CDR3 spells CSVEPGLAGGTSTDTQYF. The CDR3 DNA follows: TGCAGTGTGGAACCGGGACTAGCGGGGGGCACAAGCACAGATACGCAGTATTTT.